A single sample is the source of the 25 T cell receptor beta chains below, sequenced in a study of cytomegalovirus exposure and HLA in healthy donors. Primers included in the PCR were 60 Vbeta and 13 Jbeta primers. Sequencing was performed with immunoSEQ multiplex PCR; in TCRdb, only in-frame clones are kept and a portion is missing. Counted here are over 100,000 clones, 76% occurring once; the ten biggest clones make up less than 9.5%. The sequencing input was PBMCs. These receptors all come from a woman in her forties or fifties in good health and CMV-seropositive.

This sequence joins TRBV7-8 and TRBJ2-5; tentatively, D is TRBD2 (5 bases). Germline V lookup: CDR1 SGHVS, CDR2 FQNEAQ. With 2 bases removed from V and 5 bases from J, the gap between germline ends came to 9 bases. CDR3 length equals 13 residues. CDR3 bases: TGTGCCAGCAGCTTAAGTCCGGGGGAGACCCAGTACTTC. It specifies CASSLSPGETQYF.

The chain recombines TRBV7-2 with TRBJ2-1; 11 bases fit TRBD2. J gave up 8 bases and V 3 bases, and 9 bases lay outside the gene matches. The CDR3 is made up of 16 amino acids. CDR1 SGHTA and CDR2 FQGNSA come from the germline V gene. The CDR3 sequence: CASSLTTSGVWDEQFF. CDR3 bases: TGTGCCAGCAGCTTGACGACTAGCGGGGTTTGGGATGAGCAGTTCTTC.

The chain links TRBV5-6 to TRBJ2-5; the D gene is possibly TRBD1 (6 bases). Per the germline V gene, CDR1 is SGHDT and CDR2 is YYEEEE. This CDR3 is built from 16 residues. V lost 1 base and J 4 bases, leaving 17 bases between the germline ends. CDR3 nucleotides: TGTGCCAGCAGCTTGATTTACAGGGATACTTTAGAGACCCAGTACTTC. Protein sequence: CASSLIYRDTLETQYF.

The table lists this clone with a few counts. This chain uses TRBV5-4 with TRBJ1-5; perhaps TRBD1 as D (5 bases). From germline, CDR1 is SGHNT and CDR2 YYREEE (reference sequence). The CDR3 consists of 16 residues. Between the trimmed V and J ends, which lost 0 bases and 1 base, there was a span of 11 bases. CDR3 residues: CASSLGGERSNQPQHF. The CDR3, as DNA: TGTGCCAGCAGCTTGGGGGGGGAAAGGAGCAATCAGCCCCAGCATTTT.

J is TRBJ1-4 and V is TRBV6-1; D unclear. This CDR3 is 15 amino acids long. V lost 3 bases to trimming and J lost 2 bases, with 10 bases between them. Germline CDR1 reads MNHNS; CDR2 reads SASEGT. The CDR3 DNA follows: TGTGCCAGCAGTGAGGCACCCTCGACTAATGAAAAACTGTTTTTT. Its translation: CASSEAPSTNEKLFF.

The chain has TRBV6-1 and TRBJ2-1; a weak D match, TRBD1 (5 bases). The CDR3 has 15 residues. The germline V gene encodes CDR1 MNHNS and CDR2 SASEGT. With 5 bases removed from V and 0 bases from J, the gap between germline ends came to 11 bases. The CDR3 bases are TGTGCCAGCAGTACAGGTCAAAGCTCCTACAATGAGCAGTTCTTC. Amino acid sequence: CASSTGQSSYNEQFF.

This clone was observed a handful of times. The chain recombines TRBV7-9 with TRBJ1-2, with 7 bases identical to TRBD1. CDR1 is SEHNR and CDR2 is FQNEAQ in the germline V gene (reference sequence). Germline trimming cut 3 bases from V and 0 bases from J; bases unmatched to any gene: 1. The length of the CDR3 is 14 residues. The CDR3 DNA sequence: TGTGCCAGCAGCTTGGGACAGACTAACTATGGCTACACCTTC. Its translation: CASSLGQTNYGYTF.

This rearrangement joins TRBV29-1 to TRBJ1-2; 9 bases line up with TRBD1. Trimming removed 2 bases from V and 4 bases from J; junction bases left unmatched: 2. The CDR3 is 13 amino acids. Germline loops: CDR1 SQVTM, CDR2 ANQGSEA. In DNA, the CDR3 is TGCAGCGTTGAAAACAGGGGGCTCTATGGCTACACCTTC. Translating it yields CSVENRGLYGYTF.

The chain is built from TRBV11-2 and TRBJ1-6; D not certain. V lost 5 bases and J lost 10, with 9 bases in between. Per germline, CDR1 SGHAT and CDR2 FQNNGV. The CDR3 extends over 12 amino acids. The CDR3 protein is CASSPEESPLHF. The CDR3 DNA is TGTGCCAGCAGCCCCGAGGAGTCACCCCTCCACTTT.

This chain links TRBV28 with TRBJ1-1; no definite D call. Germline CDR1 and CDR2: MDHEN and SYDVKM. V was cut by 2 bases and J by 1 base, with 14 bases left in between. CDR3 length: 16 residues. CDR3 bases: TGTGCCAGCAGTTTAGAATCGTTGACACCGAACACTGAAGCTTTCTTT. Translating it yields CASSLESLTPNTEAFF. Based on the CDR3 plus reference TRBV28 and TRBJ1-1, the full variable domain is DVKVTQSSRYLVKRTGEKVFLECVQDMDHENMFWYRQDPGLGLRLIYFSYDVKMKEKGDIPEGYSVSREKKERFSLILESASTNQTSMYLCASSLESLTPNTEAFFGQGTRLTVV.

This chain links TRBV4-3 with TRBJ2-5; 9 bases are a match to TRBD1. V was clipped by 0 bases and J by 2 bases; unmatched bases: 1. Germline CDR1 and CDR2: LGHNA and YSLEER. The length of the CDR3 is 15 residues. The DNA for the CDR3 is TGCGCCAGCAGCCAAGATGGGACAGGGCAAGAGACCCAGTACTTC. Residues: CASSQDGTGQETQYF.

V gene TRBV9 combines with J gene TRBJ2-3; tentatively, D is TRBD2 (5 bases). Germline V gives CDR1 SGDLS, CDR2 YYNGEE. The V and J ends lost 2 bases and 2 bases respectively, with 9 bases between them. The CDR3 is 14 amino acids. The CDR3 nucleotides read TGTGCCAGCAGCGTCGGAGCGGTCACAGATACGCAGTATTTT. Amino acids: CASSVGAVTDTQYF.

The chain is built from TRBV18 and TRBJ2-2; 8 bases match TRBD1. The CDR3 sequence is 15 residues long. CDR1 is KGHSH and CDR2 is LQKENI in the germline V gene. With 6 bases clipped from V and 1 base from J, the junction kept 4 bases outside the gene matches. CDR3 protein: CASSPGTGNTGELFF. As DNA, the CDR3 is TGTGCCAGCTCCCCCGGGACAGGGAACACCGGGGAGCTGTTTTTT. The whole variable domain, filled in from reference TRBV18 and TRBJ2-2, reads NAGVMQNPRHLVRRRGQEARLRCSPMKGHSHVYWYRQLPEEGLKFMVYLQKENIIDESGMPKERFSAEFPKEGPSILRIQQVVRGDSAAYFCASSPGTGNTGELFFGEGSRLTVL.

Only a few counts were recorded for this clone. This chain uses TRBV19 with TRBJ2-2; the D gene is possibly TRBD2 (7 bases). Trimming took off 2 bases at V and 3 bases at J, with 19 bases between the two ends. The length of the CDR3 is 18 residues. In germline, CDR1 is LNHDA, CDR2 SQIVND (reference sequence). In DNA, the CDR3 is TGTGCCAGTAGTATAAGCCCGCTGGGGGGGGCCTACACCGGGGAGCTGTTTTTT. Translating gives CASSISPLGGAYTGELFF.

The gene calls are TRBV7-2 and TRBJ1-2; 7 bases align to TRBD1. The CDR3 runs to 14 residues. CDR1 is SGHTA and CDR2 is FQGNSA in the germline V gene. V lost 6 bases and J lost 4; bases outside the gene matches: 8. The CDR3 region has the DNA TGTGCCAGCAGGCCGACAGGGATCTTCTATGGCTACACCTTC. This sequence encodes CASRPTGIFYGYTF.

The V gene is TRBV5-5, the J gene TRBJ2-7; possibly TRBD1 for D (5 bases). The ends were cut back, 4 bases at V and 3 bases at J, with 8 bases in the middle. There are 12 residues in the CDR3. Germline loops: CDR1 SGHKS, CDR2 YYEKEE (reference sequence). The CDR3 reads CASSGQGYEQYF. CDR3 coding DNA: TGTGCCAGCAGCGGTCAGGGCTACGAGCAGTACTTC.

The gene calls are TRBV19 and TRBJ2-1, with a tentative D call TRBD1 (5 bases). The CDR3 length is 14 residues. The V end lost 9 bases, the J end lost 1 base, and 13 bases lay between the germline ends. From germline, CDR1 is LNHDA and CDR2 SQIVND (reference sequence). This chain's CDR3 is CASRAGPSYNEQFF. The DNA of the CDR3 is TGTGCCAGCAGGGCCGGGCCTTCCTACAATGAGCAGTTCTTC.

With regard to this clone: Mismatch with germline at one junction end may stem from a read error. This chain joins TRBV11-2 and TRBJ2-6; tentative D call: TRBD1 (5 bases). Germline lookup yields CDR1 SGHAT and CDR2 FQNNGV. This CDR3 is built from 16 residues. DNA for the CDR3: TGTGCCAGCAGCTTAGCCGGCGGCCCTGGGGCCAACGGCCTGACTTTC. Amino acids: CASSLAGGPGANGLTF.

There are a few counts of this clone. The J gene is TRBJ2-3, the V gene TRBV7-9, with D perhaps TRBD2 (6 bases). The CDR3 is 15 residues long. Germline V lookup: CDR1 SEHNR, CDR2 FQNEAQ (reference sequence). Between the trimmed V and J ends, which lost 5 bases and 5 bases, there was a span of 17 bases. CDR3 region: CASSPGRQFGDTQYF. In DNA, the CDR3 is TGTGCCAGCAGCCCGGGGAGGCAGTTTGGAGATACGCAGTATTTT.

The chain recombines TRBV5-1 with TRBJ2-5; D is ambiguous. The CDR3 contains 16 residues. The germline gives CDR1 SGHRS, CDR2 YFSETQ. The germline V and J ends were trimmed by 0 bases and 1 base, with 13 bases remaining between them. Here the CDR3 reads CASSLGSRRFQETQYF. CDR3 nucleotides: TGCGCCAGCAGCTTGGGCTCGCGGAGATTCCAAGAGACCCAGTACTTC.

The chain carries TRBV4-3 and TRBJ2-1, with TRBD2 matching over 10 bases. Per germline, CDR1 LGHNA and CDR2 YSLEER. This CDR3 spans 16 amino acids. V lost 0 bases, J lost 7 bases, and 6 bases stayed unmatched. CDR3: CASSQDSAGGGNEQFF. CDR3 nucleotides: TGCGCCAGCAGCCAAGACTCAGCGGGGGGGGGAAATGAGCAGTTCTTC.

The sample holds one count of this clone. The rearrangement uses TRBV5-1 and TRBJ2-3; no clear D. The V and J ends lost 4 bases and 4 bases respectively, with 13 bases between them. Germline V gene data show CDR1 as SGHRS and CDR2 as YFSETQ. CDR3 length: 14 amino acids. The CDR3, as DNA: TGCGCCAGCAGCCCCCCTACTACCTCAGATACGCAGTATTTT. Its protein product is CASSPPTTSDTQYF.

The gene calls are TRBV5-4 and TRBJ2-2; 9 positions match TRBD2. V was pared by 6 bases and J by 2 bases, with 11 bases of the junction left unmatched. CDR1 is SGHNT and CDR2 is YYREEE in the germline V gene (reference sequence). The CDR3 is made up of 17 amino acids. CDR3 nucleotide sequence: TGTGCCAGCACCCGCTGGGTTAGCGGGGGAAACACCGGGGAGCTGTTTTTT. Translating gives CASTRWVSGGNTGELFF.

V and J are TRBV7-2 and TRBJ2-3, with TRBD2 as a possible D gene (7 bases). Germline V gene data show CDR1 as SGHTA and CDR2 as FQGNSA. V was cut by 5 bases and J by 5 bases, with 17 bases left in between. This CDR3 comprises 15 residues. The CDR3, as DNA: TGTGCCAGCAGCCCCGAGGGGGGGGTTGGAGATACGCAGTATTTT. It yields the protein CASSPEGGVGDTQYF.

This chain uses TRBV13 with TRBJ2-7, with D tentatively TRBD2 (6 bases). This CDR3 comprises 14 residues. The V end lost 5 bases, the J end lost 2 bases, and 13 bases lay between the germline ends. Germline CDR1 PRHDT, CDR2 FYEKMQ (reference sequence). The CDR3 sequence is CASSPGDSTYEQYF. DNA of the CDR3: TGTGCCAGCAGCCCGGGGGACTCTACCTACGAGCAGTACTTC.